This T cell receptor beta chain was recovered during a study of CDR3 diversity in severe acne (dated by TCRdb to the late 2010s). The library was generated by PCR. Reads for this sample came from an Illumina HiSeq 2000. TCRdb took the public reads, trimmed them with fastp at Q25, ran MiXCR for clone calling and kept in-frame beta chains. Each CDR3 protein gets just one entry, which takes the most common genes and DNA from the rows behind it. The sample records roughly 93,000 distinct CDR3 sequences, around 54% of which are singletons. The ten largest account for approximately 10% of the sample. This clonotype came up many times. There is no known antigen for this receptor. Base qualities are not at hand, and no much larger clone is one base apart. V gives up 4 bases and J gives up 0 bases, and the segment between their germline ends measures 12 bases. From the cysteine through the phenylalanine, the CDR3 covers 14 amino acids. The entry retains the CDR3 DNA only, 42 bases that are in frame from base 1. The germline V gene (reference sequence) supplies CDR1 DFQATT and CDR2 SNEGSKA.

Sequenced material: blood. In this chain, TRBV20-1 is recombined with TRBJ2-5; a tentative D match to TRBD2 spans 7 bases. The origin of this receptor is a male donor with severe acne vulgaris. The CDR3 in this case is CSAMPGGNQETQYF. The DNA reads as follows: TGCAGTGCTATGCCGGGGGGCAACCAAGAGACCCAGTACTTC.